This is a list of T cell receptor beta chains from one sample in a study of cytomegalovirus exposure and HLA in healthy donors. Some clones are missing from TCRdb's copy, which holds only in-frame ones; the method was immunoSEQ multiplex PCR. The table includes 77,000 or so clones, approximately 71% detected once. Sequencing was carried out using PBMCs. The source is a woman between 35 and 50 years old in good health and CMV-seronegative. Both conserved end residues are part of each CDR3. A D gene is named only where the DNA matches it firmly. Clone size is not always given. Where it is, it says once, few, many or a class for expanded clones.

j_call | d_call | v_call | clone_size | cdr3_aa | cdr3_nt
TRBJ2-5 | . | TRBV4-2 | . | CASSKGGNTGETQYF | TGTGCCAGCAGCAAGGGGGGGAACACGGGGGAGACCCAGTACTTC
TRBJ2-1 | TRBD2 | TRBV7-3 | . | CASSPTSGRALNEQFF | TGTGCCAGCAGCCCAACTAGCGGGAGGGCTCTGAATGAGCAGTTCTTC
TRBJ1-1 | . | TRBV9 | . | CASSVGTDPTTEAFF | TGTGCCAGCAGCGTAGGGACAGATCCCACCACTGAAGCTTTCTTT
TRBJ2-7 | . | TRBV9 | . | CASSLRAPGGEQYF | TGTGCCAGCAGCCTCCGGGCCCCCGGGGGCGAGCAGTACTTC
TRBJ1-5 | . | TRBV28 | . | CASADTPSQPQHF | TGTGCCAGCGCAGACACTCCAAGTCAGCCCCAGCATTTT
TRBJ2-2 | TRBD2 | TRBV30 | few | CAWLAGESNTGELFF | TGTGCCTGGTTAGCGGGGGAGTCGAACACCGGGGAGCTGTTTTTT
TRBJ2-3 | TRBD2 | TRBV7-9 | . | CASSPSTSLLTDTQYF | TGTGCCAGCAGCCCCTCGACTAGCTTGCTCACAGATACGCAGTATTTT
TRBJ2-5 | TRBD2 | TRBV10-1 | once | CASSESRLAGPRETQYF | TGCGCCAGCAGTGAGTCGCGTCTAGCGGGGCCCCGGGAGACCCAGTACTTC
TRBJ1-5 | . | TRBV5-6 | once | CASSPGGLNQPQHF | TGTGCCAGCAGCCCCGGTGGGCTCAATCAGCCCCAGCATTTT
TRBJ2-6 | TRBD1 | TRBV28 | . | CASSFHRGSGANVLTF | TGTGCCAGCAGTTTTCACAGGGGGTCTGGGGCCAACGTCCTGACTTTC
TRBJ2-5 | . | TRBV5-1 | . | CASSLMLQETQYF | TGCGCCAGCAGCCTAATGTTACAGGAGACCCAGTACTTC
TRBJ2-5 | . | TRBV5-4 | . | CAYPGHTPETQYF | TGTGCCTATCCGGGACACACACCAGAGACCCAGTACTTC
TRBJ2-2 | TRBD1 | TRBV19 | . | CASSRDRGTTGELFF | TGTGCCAGTAGCAGGGACAGGGGGACCACCGGGGAGCTGTTTTTT
TRBJ1-1 | TRBD1 | TRBV19 | . | CASSIKAVDRSNTEAFF | TGTGCCAGTAGTATAAAAGCGGTGGACAGGTCGAACACTGAAGCTTTCTTT
TRBJ2-7 | . | TRBV2 | . | CASSESGTGVFEQYF | TGTGCCAGCAGTGAAAGCGGGACAGGTGTTTTCGAGCAGTACTTC
TRBJ1-5 | . | TRBV16 | . | CASSQFPEEIHF | TGTGCCAGCAGCCAATTTCCCGAGGAGATCCATTTT
TRBJ2-3 | TRBD1 | TRBV5-1 | few | CASSSGQPTDTQYF | TGCGCCAGCAGCTCGGGACAGCCCACAGATACGCAGTATTTT
TRBJ2-1 | . | TRBV6-5 | . | CASSFTTTTHNEQFF | TGTGCCAGCAGTTTTACGACTACCACCCACAATGAGCAGTTCTTC
TRBJ2-1 | TRBD2 | TRBV11-3 | . | CASQRTSGSGEQFF | TGTGCCAGCCAGAGGACTAGCGGGAGTGGTGAGCAGTTCTTC
TRBJ2-7 | TRBD1 | TRBV11-2 | . | CASRSSGTEEQYF | TGTGCCAGCAGGTCATCCGGGACAGAGGAGCAGTACTTC
TRBJ1-6 | . | TRBV5-6 | few | CASSLAAGYNSPLHF | TGTGCCAGCAGCTTGGCGGCAGGGTATAATTCACCCCTCCACTTT
TRBJ2-7 | TRBD2 | TRBV28 | . | CASSPGTSGSLAYEQYF | TGTGCCAGCAGCCCCGGGACTAGCGGGAGTTTAGCCTACGAGCAGTACTTC
TRBJ1-5 | TRBD1 | TRBV30 | once | CAWSIAGGQPQHF | TGTGCCTGGAGCATCGCAGGGGGCCAGCCCCAGCATTTT
TRBJ2-7 | . | TRBV19 | . | CASSPGGEQYF | TGTGCCAGTAGCCCCGGCGGAGAGCAGTACTTC
TRBJ2-7 | TRBD2 | TRBV7-3 | once | CASSPTSGPYEQYF | TGTGCCAGCAGCCCAACTAGCGGACCCTACGAGCAGTACTTC
TRBJ1-2 | TRBD1 | TRBV2 | once | CASSEESGQGWVYGYTF | TGTGCCAGCAGTGAAGAGTCGGGACAGGGGTGGGTCTATGGCTACACCTTC
TRBJ2-7 | . | TRBV7-9 | . | CASSSGQPEQYF | TGTGCCAGCAGCTCGGGACAACCAGAGCAGTACTTC
TRBJ1-3 | . | TRBV5-1 | . | CASSFAGSSGNTIYF | TGCGCCAGCAGCTTCGCCGGGAGCTCTGGAAACACCATATATTTT
TRBJ2-5 | . | TRBV18 | . | CASSRRAQGSETQYF | TGTGCCAGCTCCAGGAGGGCTCAGGGTTCGGAGACCCAGTACTTC
TRBJ1-5 | TRBD1 | TRBV18 | once | CASSPDRGGQPQHF | TGTGCCAGCTCACCGGACAGGGGTGGACAGCCCCAGCATTTT
TRBJ2-7 | TRBD2 | TRBV5-1 | . | CASSIGGTSGSYEQYF | TGCGCCAGCAGCATCGGGGGGACTAGCGGGAGCTACGAGCAGTACTTC
TRBJ2-2 | . | TRBV28 | . | CASSFPGRGTGELFF | TGTGCCAGCAGTTTTCCCGGGAGAGGGACCGGGGAGCTGTTTTTT
TRBJ2-3 | . | TRBV7-9 | . | CASSLGRGATDTQYF | TGTGCCAGCAGCTTGGGCAGGGGGGCAACAGATACGCAGTATTTT
TRBJ2-3 | . | TRBV27 | . | CASSLAGARSTDTQYF | TGTGCCAGCAGTCTGGCGGGGGCCCGGAGCACAGATACGCAGTATTTT
TRBJ1-2 | TRBD1 | TRBV5-4 | . | CASSPRQGRFIGGTF | TGTGCCAGCAGCCCGCGACAGGGGCGCTTCATTGGGGGCACCTTC
TRBJ2-2 | . | TRBV11-3 | . | CASSLISAAGELFF | TGTGCCAGCAGCTTAATCTCAGCGGCCGGGGAGCTGTTTTTT
TRBJ1-2 | TRBD1 | TRBV19 | . | CASSMWTGGVGGYTF | TGTGCCAGTAGTATGTGGACAGGGGGCGTTGGTGGCTACACCTTC
TRBJ1-2 | . | TRBV5-6 | . | CASSLAGGDGYTF | TGTGCCAGCAGCTTGGCTGGAGGGGATGGCTACACCTTC
TRBJ2-3 | TRBD2 | TRBV9 | few | CASSERTSGTTDTQYF | TGTGCCAGCAGCGAACGGACTAGCGGGACTACAGATACGCAGTATTTT
TRBJ2-3 | TRBD2 | TRBV19 | . | CASSMRASGGPSTDTQYF | TGTGCCAGTAGTATGCGGGCTAGCGGGGGCCCTAGCACAGATACGCAGTATTTT
TRBJ1-5 | . | TRBV2 | . | CASSRRLDYSNQPQHF | TGTGCCAGCAGTAGAAGACTTGATTATAGCAATCAGCCCCAGCATTTT
TRBJ2-7 | . | TRBV14 | . | CASSPNSGGVFGREQYF | TGTGCCAGCAGCCCGAACTCCGGGGGTGTGTTTGGGCGCGAGCAGTACTTC
TRBJ2-3 | . | TRBV6-1 | . | CASSERGNTQYF | TGTGCCAGCAGTGAAAGGGGCAATACGCAGTATTTT
TRBJ2-7 | TRBD2 | TRBV5-5 | . | CASSLGLAGVSYEQYF | TGTGCCAGCAGCTTGGGACTAGCGGGGGTCTCCTACGAGCAGTACTTC
TRBJ1-1 | . | TRBV19 | . | CASAWGRTEAFF | TGTGCCAGTGCATGGGGGCGTACTGAAGCTTTCTTT
TRBJ1-5 | . | TRBV19 | . | CASTAGGAWDQPQHF | TGTGCCAGTACAGCCGGGGGGGCTTGGGATCAGCCCCAGCATTTT
TRBJ2-1 | TRBD2 | TRBV30 | . | CACTSASSYNEQFF | TGTGCCTGCACTAGCGCGAGCTCCTACAATGAGCAGTTCTTC
TRBJ1-3 | . | TRBV6-1 | . | CASSLTGKENTIYF | TGTGCCAGCAGTCTGACAGGAAAGGAAAACACCATATATTTT
TRBJ2-1 | . | TRBV19 | . | CASSLGGAPYNEQFF | TGTGCCAGTAGCCTTGGAGGGGCCCCCTACAATGAGCAGTTCTTC
TRBJ2-3 | . | TRBV7-2 | . | CASSLYGIGDTQYF | TGTGCCAGCAGCTTGTACGGTATCGGAGATACGCAGTATTTT
TRBJ2-7 | TRBD1 | TRBV7-3 | once | CASSPGQPGDEQYF | TGTGCCAGCAGCCCGGGACAGCCCGGGGACGAGCAGTACTTC
TRBJ1-2 | TRBD1 | TRBV7-9 | . | CASSSGTGATDYTF | TGTGCCAGCAGCTCCGGGACAGGAGCGACGGACTACACCTTC
TRBJ2-1 | TRBD2 | TRBV30 | . | CAWSRGLSGASSYNEQFF | TGTGCCTGGAGTAGGGGCCTTAGCGGGGCCAGCTCCTACAATGAGCAGTTCTTC